A selection of T cell receptor beta chains follows, all from one sample in a study of blood T cells in healthy people across ages. TCRdb itself ran the 5' RACE reads through MiXCR, one entry per CDR3 protein. The sample shows about 540,000 distinct CDR3 sequences, 24% of them seen only once. These data were also filed under a second study, of T cells of mothers and their children.

Material for sequencing was blood. The receptor set was obtained from a boy aged 10-17 years in good health. Each CDR3 is given with its conserved first and last residue. D genes are given only for firm matches. A clone size is listed for some rows: how often the clone was seen (once, few, many), or a class if it is expanded.

TRBV7-2	TRBJ2-3	-	-	CASSLFARTQYF	TGTGCCAGCAGCTTATTTGCTAGGACGCAGTATTTT
TRBV7-9	TRBJ2-5	TRBD2	-	CASRLAGEETQYF	TGTGCCAGCAGACTAGCGGGAGAAGAGACCCAGTACTTC
TRBV7-2	TRBJ2-1	-	-	CASSLGLGQPTNEQFF	TGTGCCAGCAGCTTAGGCCTGGGCCAACCAACCAATGAGCAGTTCTTC
TRBV28	TRBJ2-1	-	few	CASRYGGNEQFF	TGTGCCAGCAGGTACGGGGGAAATGAGCAGTTCTTC
TRBV18	TRBJ1-3	TRBD1	few	CASSPVGTVSSGNTIYF	TGTGCCAGCTCACCGGTCGGGACAGTCTCCTCTGGAAACACCATATATTTT
TRBV25-1	TRBJ2-2	-	-	CASGAGNPGELFF	TGTGCCAGCGGAGCCGGGAATCCCGGGGAGCTGTTTTTT
TRBV9	TRBJ1-4	-	-	CASSVGSAGEKLFF	TGTGCCAGCAGCGTAGGGTCGGCTGGCGAAAAACTGTTTTTT
TRBV28	TRBJ1-4	-	-	CASNGGVSSNEKLFF	TGTGCCAGCAACGGGGGGGTATCTTCTAATGAAAAACTGTTTTTT
TRBV10-3	TRBJ1-2	-	few	CAISEVVGNYGYTF	TGTGCCATCAGTGAAGTGGTCGGGAACTATGGCTACACCTTC
TRBV4-1	TRBJ2-1	-	-	CASSQESEIRNEQFF	TGCGCCAGCAGCCAAGAATCGGAGATCAGGAATGAGCAGTTCTTC
TRBV6-2/TRBV6-3	TRBJ1-3	-	-	CASSYVRAAGNTIYF	TGTGCCAGCAGTTACGTCCGGGCGGCGGGAAACACCATATATTTT
TRBV20-1	TRBJ2-1	TRBD1	few	CSATGGQGVEFF	TGCAGTGCTACCGGCGGACAGGGAGTCGAGTTCTTC
TRBV3-1	TRBJ2-5	TRBD2	few	CASSQLAGQETQYF	TGTGCCAGCAGCCAATTAGCGGGGCAGGAGACCCAGTACTTC
TRBV20-1	TRBJ2-5	-	few	CSARMVVRLETQYF	TGCAGTGCTCGCATGGTAGTTCGGCTTGAGACCCAGTACTTC
TRBV7-2	TRBJ2-5	TRBD2	many	CASSLVVGGEKWQYF	TGTGCCAGCAGCTTAGTCGTGGGGGGGGAGAAGTGGCAGTACTTC
TRBV19	TRBJ2-7	TRBD1	-	CATVGQGGYEQYF	TGTGCCACCGTTGGACAGGGAGGCTACGAGCAGTACTTC
TRBV6-4	TRBJ1-5	-	-	CASSEQSNQPQHF	TGTGCCAGCAGTGAACAGTCCAATCAGCCCCAGCATTTT
TRBV7-9	TRBJ2-3	TRBD2	-	CANSREIGDTQYF	TGTGCCAACTCGCGGGAGATTGGAGATACGCAGTATTTT
TRBV6-2/TRBV6-3	TRBJ2-2	-	many	CASRRGGPTEELFF	TGTGCCAGCAGAAGGGGGGGGCCGACCGAGGAGCTGTTTTTT
TRBV5-6	TRBJ2-7	-	few	CASSLVGRLSYEQYF	TGTGCCAGCAGCTTGGTTGGCAGACTCTCCTACGAGCAGTACTTC
TRBV4-3	TRBJ2-1	TRBD2	-	CASSQDSPSGSNNEQFF	TGCGCCAGCAGCCAAGATAGCCCTAGCGGGAGCAACAATGAGCAGTTCTTC
TRBV27	TRBJ2-7	-	few	CASSPHQIAETYEQYF	TGTGCCAGCAGTCCGCATCAGATAGCGGAAACCTACGAGCAGTACTTC
TRBV12-5	TRBJ1-1	TRBD1	-	CASAKQGENTEAFF	TGTGCTAGTGCCAAACAGGGGGAGAACACTGAAGCTTTCTTT
TRBV5-1	TRBJ2-1	-	few	CASSKRASSYNEQFF	TGCGCCAGCAGCAAGCGTGCGAGCTCCTACAATGAGCAGTTCTTC
TRBV11-2	TRBJ2-7	-	-	CASRDRDLGLDEQYF	TGTGCCAGCAGGGACCGGGACCTCGGGTTGGACGAGCAGTACTTC
TRBV20-1	TRBJ2-2	-	-	CSASSTNTGELFF	TGCAGTGCTAGCAGTACGAACACCGGGGAGCTGTTTTTT
TRBV12-3/TRBV12-4	TRBJ2-1	TRBD2	few	CADSTSGVYNEQFF	TGTGCCGACTCGACTAGCGGGGTTTACAATGAGCAGTTCTTC
TRBV4-3	TRBJ2-3	-	few	CASSQERGDTQYF	TGCGCCAGCAGCCAGGAGCGTGGGGATACGCAGTATTTT
TRBV7-9	TRBJ2-1	TRBD2	-	CASSSGTSGGRAYNEQFF	TGTGCCAGCAGCTCCGGGACTAGCGGGGGCCGGGCGTACAATGAGCAGTTCTTC
TRBV12-3/TRBV12-4	TRBJ2-2	TRBD2	-	CASRPGGATGELFF	TGTGCCAGCAGGCCGGGGGGAGCCACCGGGGAGCTGTTTTTT
TRBV4-1	TRBJ2-1	-	-	CASSHGTYTIGEQFF	TGCGCCAGCAGCCACGGGACCTATACAATCGGTGAGCAGTTCTTC
TRBV20-1	TRBJ1-6	-	few	CSAGTGTPNSPLHF	TGCAGTGCTGGAACCGGGACACCTAATTCACCCCTCCACTTT
TRBV4-1	TRBJ2-7	-	-	CASSQEQYYEQYF	TGCGCCAGCAGCCAAGAACAGTACTACGAGCAGTACTTC
TRBV7-9	TRBJ1-1	-	-	CSSSLGGLGGARNTEAFF	TGTTCCAGCAGCTTAGGGGGTTTGGGCGGGGCCCGGAACACTGAAGCTTTCTTT
TRBV7-2	TRBJ2-7	-	few	CASSLFEQGPYEQYF	TGTGCCAGCAGCCTGTTCGAACAGGGCCCCTACGAGCAGTACTTC
TRBV4-1	TRBJ1-4	-	few	CASRGTAEKLFF	TGCGCCAGCAGGGGCACGGCAGAAAAACTGTTTTTT
TRBV9	TRBJ2-5	-	-	CASSVDPRETQYF	TGTGCCAGCAGCGTAGACCCCAGGGAGACCCAGTACTTC
TRBV29-1	TRBJ2-1	-	-	CSVDGLIESYEQFF	TGCAGCGTTGATGGGTTGATAGAGTCCTATGAGCAGTTCTTC
TRBV7-3	TRBJ1-5	-	few	CASSLNGEQPQHF	TGTGCCAGCAGCTTAAACGGCGAGCAGCCCCAGCATTTT
TRBV12-3/TRBV12-4	TRBJ1-5	-	-	CASSLVFVPDQPQHF	TGTGCCAGCAGTTTAGTTTTCGTCCCGGATCAGCCCCAGCATTTT
TRBV5-5	TRBJ2-7	TRBD2	-	CASSELAGGPYEQYF	TGTGCCAGCAGCGAGCTAGCGGGAGGGCCCTACGAGCAGTACTTC
TRBV7-9	TRBJ2-5	-	once	CASSLVDSGAAQYF	TGTGCCAGCAGCCTAGTGGACTCCGGGGCCGCCCAGTACTTC
TRBV19	TRBJ2-7	TRBD2	-	CASSMVTSGRYEQYF	TGTGCCAGTAGTATGGTAACTAGCGGGAGATACGAGCAGTACTTC
TRBV6-5	TRBJ1-1	TRBD1	many	CASSSDRGMTAFF	TGTGCCAGCAGTTCGGACAGGGGTATGACGGCTTTCTTT
TRBV20-1	TRBJ1-2	-	-	CSALKSGDGYTF	TGCAGTGCTCTAAAGTCGGGGGATGGCTACACCTTC
TRBV28	TRBJ2-7	TRBD1	few	CASSLESGGQGVYEQYF	TGTGCCAGCAGTTTAGAGAGTGGGGGACAGGGCGTATACGAGCAGTACTTC
TRBV4-3	TRBJ2-7	TRBD2	few	CASSQASVLLGGEQYF	TGCGCCAGCAGCCAAGCTTCTGTCCTCCTCGGGGGGGAGCAGTACTTC
TRBV4-3	TRBJ1-1	TRBD1	-	CASSQDRSNTEAFF	TGCGCCAGCAGCCAGGACAGGTCGAACACTGAAGCTTTCTTT
TRBV12-3/TRBV12-4	TRBJ2-3	-	-	CASTGASADTQYF	TGTGCCAGCACAGGAGCATCGGCAGATACGCAGTATTTT
TRBV5-5	TRBJ1-2	-	few	CASSFFVGGLGGYTF	TGTGCCAGCAGCTTTTTTGTAGGGGGTTTAGGCGGCTACACCTTC
TRBV19	TRBJ2-4	-	-	CASSPLRLGTKNIQYF	TGTGCCAGTAGTCCCCTCCGGTTAGGGACCAAAAACATTCAGTACTTC
TRBV4-1	TRBJ1-2	TRBD1	-	CASSQPLQGFYGYTF	TGCGCCAGCAGCCAACCATTACAGGGGTTCTATGGCTACACCTTC
TRBV12-3/TRBV12-4	TRBJ1-2	TRBD1	few	CASRWDSYGYTF	TGTGCCAGCAGGTGGGACAGCTATGGCTACACCTTC